This T cell receptor beta chain was captured in a study of shared clonotypes between healthy human individuals. Study conclusions and caveats: Naive subsets generally had larger estimated richness than memory subsets.

Profiling relied on immunoSEQ multiplex PCR, and the TCRdb table lists in-frame clones only, not all of them. The repertoire has roughly 2.2 million clones, 85% to 95% of them found once; the top ten carry 0.3% to 0.4%. CDR1 SGHDT and CDR2 YYEEEE come from the germline V gene. Trimming shortened V by 1 base and J by 5 bases, and 15 bases separated the two germline ends. CDR3 length: 15 residues. In regard to this clone: No antigen is known for it.

V and J are TRBV5-6 and TRBJ2-5, with D perhaps TRBD1 (6 bases). The material sequenced was naive CD4+ T cells from PBMCs. Subset in this sample: CD45RA+ positively selected. This TCR came from a man between 18 and 29 years old in good health. Some clones in this sample may be carry-over from other donors' samples. DNA for the CDR3: TGTGCCAGCAGCTTGACAGGGTGGGGTCGGGAGACCCAGTACTTC. Residues: CASSLTGWGRETQYF. Filled out from reference TRBV5-6 and TRBJ2-5, the complete variable domain reads DAGVTQSPTHLIKTRGQQVTLRCSPKSGHDTVSWYQQALGQGPQFIFQYYEEEERQRGNFPDRFSGHQFPNYSSELNVNALLLGDSALYLCASSLTGWGRETQYFGPGTRLLVL.